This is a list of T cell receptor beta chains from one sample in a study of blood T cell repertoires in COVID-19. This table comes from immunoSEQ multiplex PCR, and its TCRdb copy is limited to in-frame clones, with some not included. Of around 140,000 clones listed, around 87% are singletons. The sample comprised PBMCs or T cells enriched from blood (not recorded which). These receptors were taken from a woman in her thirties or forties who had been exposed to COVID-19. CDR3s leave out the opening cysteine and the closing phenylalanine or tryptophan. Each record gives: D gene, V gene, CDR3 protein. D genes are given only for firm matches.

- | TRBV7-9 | ASSLPFPEGEKLF
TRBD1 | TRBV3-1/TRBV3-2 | ASEGDRVNIQY
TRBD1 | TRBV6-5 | ASSYDQGARNEQF
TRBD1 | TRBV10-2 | ASNGQGASTEAF
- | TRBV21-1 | ASCLIGSERLYEQY
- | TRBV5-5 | ASRPIFSSYNEQF
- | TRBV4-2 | ASSQGSSGNTIY
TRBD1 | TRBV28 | ASSDRVEKLF
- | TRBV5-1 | ASSLVAGGTDTQY
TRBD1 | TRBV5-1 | ASRPTGADGEKLF
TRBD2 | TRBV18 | ASSPRAGSGRADTQY
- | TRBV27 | ASSIIGASYEQY
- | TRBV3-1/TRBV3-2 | ASSLGTLSEKLF
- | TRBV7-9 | ASSPLVAPALANYGYT
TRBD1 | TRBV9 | ASSGDRVTGELF
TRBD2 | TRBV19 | ASSNLGGTGELF
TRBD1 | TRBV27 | ASSLGQGLISDGYT
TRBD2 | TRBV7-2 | ASSLGQAGGSRRTQY
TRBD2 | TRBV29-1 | SPEGLAGPAPRPPLLAKNIQY
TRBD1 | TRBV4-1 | ASSLTGGAYEQY
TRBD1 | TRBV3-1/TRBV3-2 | ASSRTGASNGYT
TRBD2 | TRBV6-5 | ASTGLAGGLETQY
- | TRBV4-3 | ASSLGLNQPQH
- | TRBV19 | ASSPLGQSNQPQH
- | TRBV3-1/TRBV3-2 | ASSYNTGSGLEAF
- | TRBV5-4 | ASSLSPGAGGNTIY
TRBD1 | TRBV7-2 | ASSATGGSGYGYT
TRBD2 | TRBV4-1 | ASRLAGGAEQF
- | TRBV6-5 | ASSKQNRSPLH
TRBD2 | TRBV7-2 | ASSLVPTQREGLVDTQY
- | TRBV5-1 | ASSLGQAGNTEAF
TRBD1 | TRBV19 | ASTLDRDGNTIY
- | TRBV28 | ASSLLGQNYGYT
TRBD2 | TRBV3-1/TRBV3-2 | ASSQVAGGFYEQY
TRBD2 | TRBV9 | ASSVWTSSIDEQY
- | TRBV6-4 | ASRAKPQGYSNQPQH
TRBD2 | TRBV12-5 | ASGERGASYEQY
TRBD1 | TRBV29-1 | SVQKQGQETQY
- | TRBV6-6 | ASSRTPYTGELF
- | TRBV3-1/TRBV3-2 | ASSRRGAEAF
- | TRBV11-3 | ASSLDQNTEAF
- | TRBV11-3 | ASSPPVGEGTGELF
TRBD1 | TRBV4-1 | ASSPGQGTSYEQY
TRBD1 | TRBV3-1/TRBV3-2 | ASSQVLTGGTGQY
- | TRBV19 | ASSIEGWTLYEQY
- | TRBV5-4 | ASSGGDGSSYNSPLH
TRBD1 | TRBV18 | ASSIDRASNQPQH
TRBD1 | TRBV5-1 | ASSSGQGDFKLF
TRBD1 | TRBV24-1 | ATSHRGSGQPQH
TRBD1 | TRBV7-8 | ASSSTGWTEAF
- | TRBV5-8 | ASSLEGHLGNTIY
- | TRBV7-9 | ASSPPAGFTDTQY
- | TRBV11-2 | ASKSPGSYT
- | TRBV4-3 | ASSPQPGSPTDTQY
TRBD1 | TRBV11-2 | ASSFPTGGKNNEQF
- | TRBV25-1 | ASSEGEGPGETQY
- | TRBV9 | ASSGQVSYEQY
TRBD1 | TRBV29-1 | SVDSTGDSGETQY
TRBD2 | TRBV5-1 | ASSLEMTSGSMGEQF